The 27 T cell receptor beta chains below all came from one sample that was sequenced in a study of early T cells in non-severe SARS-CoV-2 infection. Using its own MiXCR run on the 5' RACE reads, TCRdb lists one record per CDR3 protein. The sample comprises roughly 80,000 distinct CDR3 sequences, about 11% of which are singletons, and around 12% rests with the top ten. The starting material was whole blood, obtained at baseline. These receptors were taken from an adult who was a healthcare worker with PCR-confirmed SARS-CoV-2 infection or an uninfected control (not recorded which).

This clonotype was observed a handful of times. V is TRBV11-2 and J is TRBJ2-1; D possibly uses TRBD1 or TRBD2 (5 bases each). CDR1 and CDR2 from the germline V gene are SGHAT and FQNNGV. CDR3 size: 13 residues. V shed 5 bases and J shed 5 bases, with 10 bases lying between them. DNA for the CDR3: TGTGCCAGCAGCCCGGGGCTGAACAATGAGCAGTTCTTC. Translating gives CASSPGLNNEQFF.

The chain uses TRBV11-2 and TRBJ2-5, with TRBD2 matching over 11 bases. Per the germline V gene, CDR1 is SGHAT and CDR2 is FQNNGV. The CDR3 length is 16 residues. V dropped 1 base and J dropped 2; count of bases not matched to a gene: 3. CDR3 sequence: CASSLVLAGGQETQYF. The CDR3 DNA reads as TGTGCCAGCAGCTTAGTGCTAGCGGGGGGACAAGAGACCCAGTACTTC.

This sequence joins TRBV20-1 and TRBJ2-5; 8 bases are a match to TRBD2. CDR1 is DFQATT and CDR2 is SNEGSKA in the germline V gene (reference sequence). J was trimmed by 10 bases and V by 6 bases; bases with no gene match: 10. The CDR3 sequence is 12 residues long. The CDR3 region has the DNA TGCAGTGCCAACAGCGGGGGCCTCCTCCAGTACTTC. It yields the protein CSANSGGLLQYF.

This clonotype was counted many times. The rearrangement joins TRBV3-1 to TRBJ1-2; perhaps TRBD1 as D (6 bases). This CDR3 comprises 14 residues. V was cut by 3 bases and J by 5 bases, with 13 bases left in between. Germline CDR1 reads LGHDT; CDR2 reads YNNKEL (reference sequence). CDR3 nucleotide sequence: TGTGCCAGCAGCCACGGTGGGACACCTTATGGCTACACCTTC. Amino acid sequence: CASSHGGTPYGYTF.

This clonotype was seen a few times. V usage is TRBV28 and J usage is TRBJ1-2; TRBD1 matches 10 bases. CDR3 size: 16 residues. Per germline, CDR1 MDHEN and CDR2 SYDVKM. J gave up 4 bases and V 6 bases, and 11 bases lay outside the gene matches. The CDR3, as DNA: TGTGCCAGCAGCAAGACCCTCGGACAGGGGGGCTATGGCTACACCTTC. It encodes CASSKTLGQGGYGYTF.

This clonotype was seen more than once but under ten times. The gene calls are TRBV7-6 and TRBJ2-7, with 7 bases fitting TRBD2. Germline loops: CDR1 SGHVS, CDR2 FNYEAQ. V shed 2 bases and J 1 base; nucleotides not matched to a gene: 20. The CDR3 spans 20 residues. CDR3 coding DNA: TGTGCCAGCAGCTTAAAGGGAGCGGGGTCCCTTTTCACGTCTTCCTACGAGCAGTACTTC. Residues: CASSLKGAGSLFTSSYEQYF.

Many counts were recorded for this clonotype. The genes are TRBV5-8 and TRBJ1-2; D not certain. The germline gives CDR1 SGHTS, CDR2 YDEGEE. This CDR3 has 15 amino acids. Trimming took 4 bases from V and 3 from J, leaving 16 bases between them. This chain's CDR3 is CASSRIYPSYYGYTF. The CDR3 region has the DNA TGTGCCAGCAGCCGGATTTACCCCTCTTACTATGGCTACACCTTC.

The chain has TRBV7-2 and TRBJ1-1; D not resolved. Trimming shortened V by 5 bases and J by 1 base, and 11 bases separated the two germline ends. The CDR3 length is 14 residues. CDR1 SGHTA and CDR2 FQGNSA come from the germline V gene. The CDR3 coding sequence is TGTGCCAGCAGCCGAACGACGGCGAACACTGAAGCTTTCTTT. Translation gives CASSRTTANTEAFF.

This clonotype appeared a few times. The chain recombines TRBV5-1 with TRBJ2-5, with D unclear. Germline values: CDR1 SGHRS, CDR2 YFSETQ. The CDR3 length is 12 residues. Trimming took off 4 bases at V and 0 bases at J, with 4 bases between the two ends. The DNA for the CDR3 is TGCGCCAGCAGCCTCTACCAAGAGACCCAGTACTTC. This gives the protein CASSLYQETQYF.

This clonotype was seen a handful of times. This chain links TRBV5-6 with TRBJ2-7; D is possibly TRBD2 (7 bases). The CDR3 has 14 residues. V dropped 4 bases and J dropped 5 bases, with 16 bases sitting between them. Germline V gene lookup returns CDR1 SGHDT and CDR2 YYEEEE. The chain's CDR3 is CASSLQGGVHEQYF. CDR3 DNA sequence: TGTGCCAGCAGCCTACAGGGAGGGGTCCACGAGCAGTACTTC.

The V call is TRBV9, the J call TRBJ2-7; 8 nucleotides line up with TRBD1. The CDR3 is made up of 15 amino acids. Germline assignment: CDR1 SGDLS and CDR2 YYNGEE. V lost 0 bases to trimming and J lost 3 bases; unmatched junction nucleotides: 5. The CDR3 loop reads CASSVAGQGLYEQYF. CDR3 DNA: TGTGCCAGCAGCGTAGCTGGACAGGGCCTCTACGAGCAGTACTTC.

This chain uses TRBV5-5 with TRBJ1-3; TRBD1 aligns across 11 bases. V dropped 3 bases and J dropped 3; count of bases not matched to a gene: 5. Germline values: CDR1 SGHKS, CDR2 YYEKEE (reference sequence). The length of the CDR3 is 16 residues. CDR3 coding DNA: TGTGCCAGCAGCTACGGGACAGGGGGTGATGGAAACACCATATATTTT. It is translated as CASSYGTGGDGNTIYF.

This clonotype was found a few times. The DNA of the CDR3 is TGTGCCAGCAGCTTCCTTAGCGGGGGCTATGAGCAGTTCTTC. It translates to CASSFLSGGYEQFF. The chain links TRBV11-2 to TRBJ2-1, with TRBD2 matching over 9 bases. The V and J ends lost 3 bases and 8 bases, in that order; junction bases with no gene match: 5. Looked up from germline, CDR1 is SGHAT and CDR2 is FQNNGV. This CDR3 region has 14 residues.

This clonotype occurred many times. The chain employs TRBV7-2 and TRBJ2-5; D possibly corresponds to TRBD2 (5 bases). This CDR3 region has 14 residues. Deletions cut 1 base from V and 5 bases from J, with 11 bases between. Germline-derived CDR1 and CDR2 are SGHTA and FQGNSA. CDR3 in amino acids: CASSLGGRRETQYF. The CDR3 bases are TGTGCCAGCAGCTTAGGGGGAAGGAGGGAGACCCAGTACTTC.

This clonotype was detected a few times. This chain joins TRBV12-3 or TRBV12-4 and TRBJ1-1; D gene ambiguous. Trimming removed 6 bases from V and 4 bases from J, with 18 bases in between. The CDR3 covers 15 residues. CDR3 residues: CASRKKRVGGTEAFF. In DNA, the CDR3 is TGTGCCAGCAGGAAAAAGAGGGTGGGTGGCACTGAAGCTTTCTTT.

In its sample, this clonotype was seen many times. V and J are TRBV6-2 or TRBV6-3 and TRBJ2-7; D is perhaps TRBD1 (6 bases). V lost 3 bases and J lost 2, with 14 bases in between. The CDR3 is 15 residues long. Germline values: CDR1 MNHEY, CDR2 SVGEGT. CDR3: CASSYPGQIAYEQYF. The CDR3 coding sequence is TGTGCCAGCAGTTATCCTGGACAGATAGCCTACGAGCAGTACTTC.

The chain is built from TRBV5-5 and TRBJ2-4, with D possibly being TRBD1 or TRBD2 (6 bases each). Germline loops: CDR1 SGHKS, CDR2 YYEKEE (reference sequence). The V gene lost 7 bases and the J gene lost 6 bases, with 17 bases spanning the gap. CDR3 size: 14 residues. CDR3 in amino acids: CASASTSRGNIQYF. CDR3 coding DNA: TGTGCCAGCGCTTCAACTAGCAGGGGAAACATTCAGTACTTC.

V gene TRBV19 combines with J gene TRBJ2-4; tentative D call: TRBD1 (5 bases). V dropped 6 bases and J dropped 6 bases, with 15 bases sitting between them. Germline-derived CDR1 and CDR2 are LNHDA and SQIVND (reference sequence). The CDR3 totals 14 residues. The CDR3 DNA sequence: TGTGCCAGTAGCCCTACCCAGGGTCGAAACATTCAGTACTTC. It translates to CASSPTQGRNIQYF. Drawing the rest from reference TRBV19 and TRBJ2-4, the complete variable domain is DGGITQSPKYLFRKEGQNVTLSCEQNLNHDAMYWYRQDPGQGLRLIYYSQIVNDFQKGDIAEGYSVSREKKESFPLTVTSAQKNPTAFYLCASSPTQGRNIQYFGAGTRLSVL.

This CDR3 is CASSLGVAGGPNEQFF. The DNA for the CDR3 is TGTGCCAGCAGCTTGGGGGTAGCGGGGGGCCCCAATGAGCAGTTCTTC. The chain joins TRBV7-8 to TRBJ2-1; TRBD2 aligns across 10 bases. The CDR3 is 16 amino acids. With V trimmed by 3 bases and J by 6 bases, 8 bases remained unmatched. Germline CDR1 is SGHVS and CDR2 is FQNEAQ.

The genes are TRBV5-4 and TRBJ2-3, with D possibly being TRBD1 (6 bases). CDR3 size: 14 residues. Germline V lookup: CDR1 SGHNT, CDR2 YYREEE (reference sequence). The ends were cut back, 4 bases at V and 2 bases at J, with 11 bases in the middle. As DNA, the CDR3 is TGTGCCAGCAGCGCAACAGGGTCCACAGATACGCAGTATTTT. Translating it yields CASSATGSTDTQYF.

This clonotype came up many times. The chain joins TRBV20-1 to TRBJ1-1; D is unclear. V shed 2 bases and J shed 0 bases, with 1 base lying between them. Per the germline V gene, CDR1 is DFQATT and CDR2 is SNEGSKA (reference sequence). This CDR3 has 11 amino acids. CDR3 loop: CSARMNTEAFF. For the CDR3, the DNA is TGCAGTGCTAGAATGAACACTGAAGCTTTCTTT.

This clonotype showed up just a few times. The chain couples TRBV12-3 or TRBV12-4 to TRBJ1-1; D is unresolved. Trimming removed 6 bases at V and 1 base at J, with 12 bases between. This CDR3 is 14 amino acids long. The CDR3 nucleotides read TGTGCCAGCAGCCCAGTGCAGAGGAACACTGAAGCTTTCTTT. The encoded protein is CASSPVQRNTEAFF.

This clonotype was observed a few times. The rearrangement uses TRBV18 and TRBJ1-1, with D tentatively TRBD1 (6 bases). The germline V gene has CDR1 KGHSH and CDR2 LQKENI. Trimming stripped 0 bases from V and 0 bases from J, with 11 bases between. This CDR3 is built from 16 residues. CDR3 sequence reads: CASSPPSGQLNTEAFF. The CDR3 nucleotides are TGTGCCAGCTCACCACCATCCGGACAGCTGAACACTGAAGCTTTCTTT.

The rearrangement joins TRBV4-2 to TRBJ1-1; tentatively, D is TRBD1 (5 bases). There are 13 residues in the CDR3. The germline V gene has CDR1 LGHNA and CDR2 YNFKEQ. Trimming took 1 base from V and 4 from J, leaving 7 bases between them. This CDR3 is CASSQAGPTEAFF. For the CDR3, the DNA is TGTGCCAGCAGCCAAGCGGGGCCCACTGAAGCTTTCTTT.

The CDR3 protein is CSASGTSGPSSYNEQFF. As DNA, the CDR3 is TGCAGCGCCTCCGGGACTAGCGGGCCTAGCTCCTACAATGAGCAGTTCTTC. The chain uses TRBV29-1 and TRBJ2-1; 12 nucleotides align to TRBD2. This CDR3 has 17 residues. CDR1 SQVTM and CDR2 ANQGSEA come from the germline V gene. J lost 0 bases, V lost 7 bases, and 10 bases had no gene match.

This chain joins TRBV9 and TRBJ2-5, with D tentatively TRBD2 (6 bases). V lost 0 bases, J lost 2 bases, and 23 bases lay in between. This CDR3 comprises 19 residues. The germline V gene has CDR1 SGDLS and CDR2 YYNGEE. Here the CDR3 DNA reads TGTGCCAGCAGCGTAGGACCGTTTGGGGTAGTTCGGGAGCAAGAGACCCAGTACTTC. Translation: CASSVGPFGVVREQETQYF.

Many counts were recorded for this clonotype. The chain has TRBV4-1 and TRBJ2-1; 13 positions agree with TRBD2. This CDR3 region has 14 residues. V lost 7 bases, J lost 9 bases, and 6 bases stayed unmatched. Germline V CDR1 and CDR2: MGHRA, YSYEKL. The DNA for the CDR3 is TGCGCCAGCACAACTAGCGGGGGGGCCGGTGAGCAGTTCTTC. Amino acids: CASTTSGGAGEQFF.